Presented here are 28 T cell receptor beta chains from one specimen sequenced in a study of blood T cells in healthy people across ages. Using a J-beta primer mix together with a sample-barcoded 5' primer, a second PCR was run for about 6 to 11 cycles. TCRdb re-called the 5' RACE reads through MiXCR, storing one row per CDR3 protein. The repertoire holds 1.5 million to 2 million distinct CDR3 sequences, with around 40% as singletons. The specimen was blood. These TCRs come from a human donor in good health.

This rearrangement joins TRBV12-3 or TRBV12-4 to TRBJ2-3, with a tentative D call TRBD2 (6 bases). V gave up 8 bases and J gave up 1 base, with 19 bases separating them. The CDR3 loop spans 16 amino acids. For the CDR3, the DNA is TGTGCCAGCGGTTCTCCGGGAGCTGACCGCACAGATACGCAGTATTTT. It translates to CASGSPGADRTDTQYF.

Details on this clonotype: A junction end diverges from the germline sequence, so it may reflect a read error. The chain couples TRBV11-2 to TRBJ2-4; D ambiguous. The CDR3 is made up of 15 amino acids. Per the germline V gene, CDR1 is SGHAT and CDR2 is FQNNGV. CDR3 region: CASSLRGTRADIQYF. The CDR3 DNA reads TGTGCTAGCAGCTTAAGAGGAACAAGGGCGGACATTCAGTACTTC. The full variable domain, its missing parts supplied by reference TRBV11-2 and TRBJ2-4, is EAGVAQSPRYKIIEKRQSVAFWCNPISGHATLYWYQQILGQGPKLLIQFQNNGVVDDSQLPKDRFSAERLKGVDSTLKIQPAKLEDSAVYLCASSLRGTRADIQYFGAGTRLSVL.

This clonotype was picked up a small number of times. This sequence joins TRBV30 and TRBJ1-2; 7 nucleotides line up with TRBD1. Germline CDR1 is GTSNPN and CDR2 is SVGIG (reference sequence). The CDR3 has 14 residues. J was trimmed by 5 bases and V by 8 bases; bases with no gene match: 14. This chain's CDR3 is CAGATGSVGYGYTF. The CDR3, as DNA: TGTGCCGGAGCGACAGGGTCAGTGGGTTATGGCTACACCTTC.

This clonotype was counted only a few times. The chain uses TRBV12-3 or TRBV12-4 and TRBJ2-6; D may be TRBD1 or TRBD2 (5 bases each). The CDR3 totals 16 residues. Trimming shortened V by 3 bases and J by 2 bases, and 11 bases separated the two germline ends. CDR3 sequence (DNA): TGTGCCAGCAGTTTCCCGAGGGGCGCTGGGGCCAACGTCCTGACTTTC. This sequence encodes CASSFPRGAGANVLTF.

V gene TRBV20-1 combines with J gene TRBJ2-7, with D perhaps matching TRBD2 (5 bases). The J call is in doubt because the DNA end fits TRBJ2-5 better. Germline values: CDR1 DFQATT, CDR2 SNEGSKA (reference sequence). There are 16 residues in the CDR3. CDR3 DNA: TGCAGTGCTAGAGATGGTGGGGTCGGAGGTGGAGAGACCCAGTACTTC. This gives the protein CSARDGGVGGGETQYF.

As regards this clonotype: One junction end disagrees with the germline gene, perhaps due to a read error. CDR3 sequence reads: CASTMSGTGSREIQYF. The CDR3 nucleotides read TGTGCCAGCACCATGAGCGGGACAGGGTCAAGAGAGATCCAGTACTTC. This rearrangement joins TRBV6-6 to TRBJ2-5; 9 nucleotides match TRBD1. The CDR3 spans 16 residues. Looked up from germline, CDR1 is MNHNY and CDR2 is SVGAGI (reference sequence).

This clonotype showed up just a few times. The chain recombines TRBV6-5 with TRBJ1-4; D unclear. Trimming removed 2 bases at V and 5 bases at J, with 12 bases between. The CDR3 has 15 residues. The V gene's germline CDR1 is MNHEY and CDR2 SVGAGI. The CDR3 loop reads CASSYPDEENEKLFF. DNA for the CDR3: TGTGCCAGCAGTTACCCGGACGAGGAAAATGAAAAACTGTTTTTT.

The chain links TRBV7-3 to TRBJ2-2, with D tentatively TRBD1 (6 bases). V lost 4 bases and J lost 3, with 12 bases in between. CDR1 and CDR2 (germline): SGHTA, FQGTGA. The CDR3 contains 15 residues. As DNA, the CDR3 is TGTGCCAGCAGCTCCACAGGGAGTGACACCGGGGAGCTGTTTTTT. The encoded protein is CASSSTGSDTGELFF.

This clonotype has just a few counts. V and J are TRBV10-3 and TRBJ2-2; 8 bases line up with TRBD2. The germline CDR1 and CDR2 sequences are ENHRY and SYGVKD. The V segment lost 2 bases and the J segment 5 bases; nucleotides outside the gene matches: 4. The length of the CDR3 is 15 residues. The CDR3 DNA reads as TGTGCCATCAGTGAGGCCCAGCGGGGGACCGGGGAGCTGTTTTTT. Its translation: CAISEAQRGTGELFF.

This clonotype occurred many times. This sequence joins TRBV29-1 and TRBJ1-2; 7 bases are a match to TRBD1. The CDR3 loop spans 13 amino acids. Trimming removed 6 bases from V and 8 bases from J; junction bases left unmatched: 12. Per germline, CDR1 SQVTM and CDR2 ANQGSEA. CDR3 nucleotides: TGCAGCGTCGGACAGGATAATACCAGAGGCTACACCTTC. Amino acid sequence: CSVGQDNTRGYTF. Full variable domain (missing parts from reference TRBV29-1 and TRBJ1-2): SAVISQKPSRDICQRGTSLTIQCQVDSQVTMMFWYRQQPGQSLTLIATANQGSEATYESGFVIDKFPISRPNLTFSTLTVSNMSPEDSSIYLCSVGQDNTRGYTFGSGTRLTVV.

V gene TRBV20-1 combines with J gene TRBJ2-7, with TRBD1 identical over 8 bases. Germline loops: CDR1 DFQATT, CDR2 SNEGSKA (reference sequence). The CDR3 length is 14 residues. The V and J ends lost 4 bases and 4 bases, in that order; junction bases with no gene match: 9. CDR3 residues: CSAIGQGGGYEQYF. The CDR3 DNA reads TGCAGTGCTATAGGACAGGGCGGTGGATACGAGCAGTACTTC.

The rearrangement joins TRBV7-3 to TRBJ2-3; tentatively, D is TRBD1 (5 bases). V was cut by 5 bases and J by 1 base, with 13 bases left in between. Germline values: CDR1 SGHTA, CDR2 FQGTGA. This CDR3 has 15 residues. This CDR3 reads CASSPHQTGTDTQYF. In nucleotides, the CDR3 is TGTGCCAGCAGCCCCCATCAGACAGGCACAGATACGCAGTATTTT.

CDR3 protein: CSIGRGYGTEAFF. The CDR3 region has the DNA TGCAGCATTGGAAGGGGCTATGGTACTGAAGCTTTCTTT. This chain links TRBV29-1 with TRBJ1-1; possible D gene TRBD1, 5 bases. Between the trimmed V and J ends, which lost 8 bases and 5 bases, there was a span of 18 bases. This CDR3 comprises 13 residues. The germline CDR1 and CDR2 sequences are SQVTM and ANQGSEA.

In this sample, this clonotype turned up a few times. The chain joins TRBV20-1 to TRBJ1-1; D gene unclear. Germline CDR1 reads DFQATT; CDR2 reads SNEGSKA (reference sequence). The CDR3 length is 11 residues. In nucleotides, the CDR3 is TGCAGCCAAGGTGGCCAGCAGGAAGCTTTCTTT. Its protein is CSQGGQQEAFF.

This clonotype was detected only a few times. V is TRBV4-3 and J is TRBJ1-6; possible D gene TRBD1, 6 bases. Per germline, CDR1 LGHNA and CDR2 YSLEER. The V end was cut by 4 bases, the J end by 8 bases, with 15 bases between. This CDR3 is built from 15 residues. This CDR3 reads CASSRNPYRDSPLHF. CDR3 coding DNA: TGCGCCAGCAGCCGCAACCCTTACAGGGATTCACCCCTCCACTTT.

The gene calls are TRBV11-3 and TRBJ2-5; TRBD2 aligns across 9 bases. Germline assignment: CDR1 SGHNT and CDR2 YENEEA. The CDR3 has 14 amino acids. The J segment lost 2 bases and the V segment lost 7 bases, leaving 5 bases of the junction unmatched. The CDR3 region is CASMAGGLQETQYF. CDR3 DNA sequence: TGTGCCAGCATGGCGGGGGGGCTGCAAGAGACCCAGTACTTC.

The chain links TRBV4-1 to TRBJ1-2; D might be TRBD1 (5 bases). Germline V gene sequence: CDR1 MGHRA, CDR2 YSYEKL. CDR3 size: 15 residues. V lost 0 bases to trimming and J lost 7 bases, with 15 bases between them. CDR3: CASSQEVRAISGYTF. The CDR3 nucleotides read TGCGCCAGCAGCCAAGAAGTCAGGGCTATAAGTGGCTACACCTTC.

The CDR3, as DNA: TGTGCCAGCAGCTTATTCGACGGGAGCGAGCAGTACTTC. This codes for CASSLFDGSEQYF. The chain uses TRBV7-9 and TRBJ2-7; tentatively, D is TRBD2 (6 bases). Germline values: CDR1 SEHNR, CDR2 FQNEAQ (reference sequence). The length of the CDR3 is 13 residues. V was trimmed by 2 bases and J by 6 bases, leaving 11 bases between them.

This clonotype has a handful of counts. The V gene is TRBV11-2, the J gene TRBJ2-1, with D perhaps matching TRBD2 (5 bases). Germline lookup yields CDR1 SGHAT and CDR2 FQNNGV. The CDR3 spans 14 residues. Trimming left V 0 bases short and J 8 bases short, with 11 bases between. The CDR3 region is CASSLDDAGDEQFF. CDR3 nucleotide sequence: TGTGCCAGCAGCTTAGACGACGCGGGCGATGAGCAGTTCTTC.

This clonotype was seen a few times. The chain employs TRBV28 and TRBJ2-3, with 7 bases identical to TRBD1. The CDR3 sequence is 16 residues long. The J segment lost 7 bases and the V segment lost 5 bases, leaving 15 bases of the junction unmatched. The germline V gene has CDR1 MDHEN and CDR2 SYDVKM. In nucleotides, the CDR3 is TGTGCCAGCAGTGCTTGGGGGACAGCGCTCGCTAATACGCAGTATTTT. As protein: CASSAWGTALANTQYF.

The CDR3 DNA reads as TGCAGTGCTAAACGTAAACACACCTTCGGGCGTGCGGGCCAGCTAGGTGAGCAGTTCTTC. Amino acids: CSAKRKHTFGRAGQLGEQFF. The V gene is TRBV20-1, the J gene TRBJ2-1, with D possibly being TRBD2 (5 bases). V gave up 4 bases and J gave up 9 bases, with 37 bases separating them. This CDR3 has 20 amino acids. Per germline, CDR1 DFQATT and CDR2 SNEGSKA (reference sequence).

This chain connects TRBV5-5 to TRBJ1-6; unclear D gene. V lost 0 bases to trimming and J lost 7 bases, with 8 bases between them. The germline V gene has CDR1 SGHKS and CDR2 YYEKEE (reference sequence). The CDR3 runs 14 residues. The CDR3, as DNA: TGTGCCAGCAGCTTGGAATTCGCCAATTCACCCCTCCACTTT. Protein product: CASSLEFANSPLHF.

This clonotype has just a few counts. J is TRBJ2-6 and V is TRBV5-1; possibly TRBD1 or TRBD2 for D (5 bases each). V was shortened by 3 bases and J by 2 bases, with 12 bases between the two germline ends. The CDR3 length is 16 residues. Germline V lookup: CDR1 SGHRS, CDR2 YFSETQ. The CDR3 DNA is TGCGCCAGCAGCTCGGGACCACACCCTGGGGCCAACGTCCTGACTTTC. This codes for CASSSGPHPGANVLTF.

The V and J genes are TRBV20-1 and TRBJ1-2; D remains unclear. The CDR3 sequence is 13 residues long. Trimming cost V 3 bases and J 2 bases, with 10 bases left between them. Germline loops: CDR1 DFQATT, CDR2 SNEGSKA (reference sequence). CDR3 nucleotide sequence: TGCAGTGCTAGTAAGAGGAGAAACTATGGCTACACCTTC. Its translation: CSASKRRNYGYTF.

In this sample, this clonotype turned up many times. The rearrangement links TRBV29-1 to TRBJ2-1, with TRBD2 matching over 14 bases. Per germline, CDR1 SQVTM and CDR2 ANQGSEA. CDR3 size: 14 residues. The ends lost 6 bases at V and 3 bases at J; junction bases unmatched: 1. The CDR3 DNA sequence: TGCAGCGTGGGGACTAGCGGGGGCTACAATGAGCAGTTCTTC. The encoded protein is CSVGTSGGYNEQFF.

This clonotype was counted between two and nine times. The V and J genes are TRBV29-1 and TRBJ2-7; TRBD1 agrees at 9 bases. Germline assignment: CDR1 SQVTM and CDR2 ANQGSEA. J was trimmed by 5 bases and V by 6 bases; bases with no gene match: 14. The CDR3 is 15 residues long. The CDR3 DNA reads TGCAGCGTATTCCTTGGGACAGGGAAGCCCCACGAGCAGTACTTC. This sequence encodes CSVFLGTGKPHEQYF.

The chain combines TRBV7-2 with TRBJ1-4; no firm D call. Trimming took off 5 bases at V and 10 bases at J, with 11 bases between the two ends. This CDR3 is 12 amino acids long. CDR1 and CDR2 from the germline V gene are SGHTA and FQGNSA. The CDR3 region is CTSSPTGGKLFF. The CDR3 nucleotides are TGTACCAGCAGCCCGACGGGAGGAAAACTGTTTTTT.

The gene calls are TRBV25-1 and TRBJ2-7; D not certain. Trimming removed 3 bases from V and 2 bases from J, with 8 bases in between. Germline CDR1 is MGHDK and CDR2 is SYGVNS. This CDR3 contains 13 residues. This CDR3 reads CASSDPETYEQYF. The CDR3 nucleotides are TGTGCCAGCAGTGATCCCGAAACCTACGAGCAGTACTTC.